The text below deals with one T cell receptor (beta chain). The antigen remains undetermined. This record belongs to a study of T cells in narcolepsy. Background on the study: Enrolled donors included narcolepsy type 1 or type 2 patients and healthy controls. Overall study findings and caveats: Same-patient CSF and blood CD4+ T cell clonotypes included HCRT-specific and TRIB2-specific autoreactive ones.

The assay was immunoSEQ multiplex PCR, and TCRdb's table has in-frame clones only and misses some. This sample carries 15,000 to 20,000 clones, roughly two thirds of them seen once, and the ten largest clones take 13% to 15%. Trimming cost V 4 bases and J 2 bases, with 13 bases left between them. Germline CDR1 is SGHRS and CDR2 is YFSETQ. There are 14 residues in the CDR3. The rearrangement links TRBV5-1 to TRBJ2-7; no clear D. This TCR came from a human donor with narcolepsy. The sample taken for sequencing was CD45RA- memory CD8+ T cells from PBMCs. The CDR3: CASSTFGPPYEQYF. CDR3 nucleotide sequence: TGCGCCAGCAGCACTTTCGGTCCCCCCTACGAGCAGTACTTC.